This passage covers 18 T cell receptor beta chains from one sample sequenced in a study of PD-L1 blockade in urothelial cancer. The protocol was immunoSEQ multiplex PCR, while the TCRdb copy is restricted to in-frame clones and leaves out a portion. The profile shows roughly 51,000 clones, approximately 85% of them singletons. Time point specified: pretreatment peripheral blood. Source: PBMCs, taken around atezolizumab (anti-PD-L1) treatment. The receptor source for this set is a man between 70 and 80 years old with urothelial cancer.

This clone was seen a few times. The V call is TRBV28, the J call TRBJ1-1; 7 nucleotides match TRBD1. Germline V gives CDR1 MDHEN, CDR2 SYDVKM. The CDR3 contains 16 residues. Germline trimming cut 1 base from V and 5 bases from J; bases unmatched to any gene: 10. As DNA, the CDR3 is TGTGCCAGCAGTTTATCTAGGGGGACAGTTTCAACTGAAGCTTTCTTT. This encodes CASSLSRGTVSTEAFF. The variable domain in full, with the rest retrieved from reference TRBV28 and TRBJ1-1, is DVKVTQSSRYLVKRTGEKVFLECVQDMDHENMFWYRQDPGLGLRLIYFSYDVKMKEKGDIPEGYSVSREKKERFSLILESASTNQTSMYLCASSLSRGTVSTEAFFGQGTRLTVV.

This chain joins TRBV6-6 and TRBJ2-7; possibly TRBD1 for D (5 bases). V was trimmed by 4 bases and J by 1 base, leaving 17 bases between them. Germline-derived CDR1 and CDR2 are MNHNY and SVGAGI (reference sequence). The CDR3 spans 16 residues. CDR3 coding DNA: TGTGCCAGCAGTTCCTCCAGACAGTTTCAATCCTACGAGCAGTACTTC. It codes for CASSSSRQFQSYEQYF.

The chain employs TRBV28 and TRBJ2-5, with D possibly matching TRBD2 (7 bases). Trimming took 5 bases from V and 4 from J, leaving 17 bases between them. CDR1 and CDR2 (germline): MDHEN, SYDVKM. This CDR3 has 15 amino acids. The CDR3 DNA reads as TGTGCCAGCAGTACCCACACTAGGGGGGGAGAGACCCAGTACTTC. Residues: CASSTHTRGGETQYF.

The chain is built from TRBV7-8 and TRBJ2-7; 10 positions match TRBD1. Germline trimming cut 6 bases from V and 2 bases from J; bases unmatched to any gene: 10. The CDR3 covers 16 residues. Germline CDR1 is SGHVS and CDR2 is FQNEAQ. The CDR3 nucleotides are TGTGCCAGCAGTCGAAGACAGGGGGCGCGGACCTACGAGCAGTACTTC. Amino acids: CASSRRQGARTYEQYF.

The rearrangement links TRBV7-9 to TRBJ1-3; possibly TRBD1 for D (6 bases). This CDR3 comprises 14 residues. Germline CDR1 SEHNR, CDR2 FQNEAQ (reference sequence). V dropped 3 bases and J dropped 2 bases, with 8 bases sitting between them. The CDR3 DNA is TGTGCCAGCAGCTTTGGACAGCCTGGAAACACCATATATTTT. The encoded protein is CASSFGQPGNTIYF.

V gene TRBV14 combines with J gene TRBJ2-1; D possibly corresponds to TRBD2 (5 bases). V lost 0 bases and J lost 8, with 14 bases in between. Looked up from germline, CDR1 is SGHDN and CDR2 is FVKESK. The CDR3 is made up of 15 amino acids. CDR3 sequence reads: CASSQERASVDEQFF. In DNA, the CDR3 is TGTGCCAGCAGCCAAGAGAGGGCATCCGTTGATGAGCAGTTCTTC.

V is TRBV29-1 and J is TRBJ1-2, with 8 bases identical to TRBD1. Per germline, CDR1 SQVTM and CDR2 ANQGSEA. Germline trimming cut 2 bases from V and 4 bases from J; bases unmatched to any gene: 6. The CDR3 spans 14 residues. The CDR3 loop reads CSVEPPDRAYGYTF. In DNA, the CDR3 is TGCAGCGTTGAACCCCCGGACAGGGCCTATGGCTACACCTTC.

The chain carries TRBV6-1 and TRBJ1-4, with D hard to call. The CDR3 loop spans 11 amino acids. The germline V gene encodes CDR1 MNHNS and CDR2 SASEGT. Trimming shortened V by 11 bases and J by 8 bases, and 12 bases separated the two germline ends. The CDR3 here is CASRDGEKLFF. The CDR3 DNA sequence: TGTGCCTCCCGGGATGGGGAAAAACTGTTTTTT.

This chain joins TRBV10-3 and TRBJ2-1, with 8 nucleotides matching TRBD2. Germline CDR1 and CDR2: ENHRY and SYGVKD. The trim removed 3 bases at V and 8 bases at J, leaving 6 bases unmatched. The CDR3 sequence is 14 residues long. CDR3 DNA sequence: TGTGCCATCAGTGAAAGTCGGGAGGGTGATGAGCAGTTCTTC. Amino acid sequence: CAISESREGDEQFF.

The chain has TRBV27 and TRBJ2-1, with TRBD2 matching 7 bases. V lost 5 bases to trimming and J lost 7 bases; unmatched junction nucleotides: 8. Germline V gene lookup returns CDR1 MNHEY and CDR2 SMNVEV (reference sequence). This CDR3 is built from 14 residues. The CDR3 DNA follows: TGTGCCAGCAGTCTCCTGGGCGGGAGTAATGAGCAGTTCTTC. Translated, it gives CASSLLGGSNEQFF.

This chain uses TRBV5-4 with TRBJ2-1, with 11 bases identical to TRBD2. The length of the CDR3 is 16 residues. Germline V gene data show CDR1 as SGHNT and CDR2 as YYREEE (reference sequence). V dropped 0 bases and J dropped 13; count of bases not matched to a gene: 12. The CDR3 DNA is TGTGCCAGCAGCTTGGTGCATGGACTAGCGGGTTCCCACCAGTTCTTC. Amino acids: CASSLVHGLAGSHQFF.

The J gene is TRBJ2-7, the V gene TRBV25-1, with TRBD1 matching 7 bases. The CDR3 consists of 15 residues. The germline gives CDR1 MGHDK, CDR2 SYGVNS. The CDR3 DNA follows: TGTGACCCCAGTAGGGTTAGGGGGCCTTTCTACGAGCAGTACTTC. Translated: CDPSRVRGPFYEQYF.

This clone was seen a handful of times. V usage is TRBV6-1 and J usage is TRBJ1-1; no reliable D call. The V end was cut by 7 bases, the J end by 1 base, with 16 bases between. The CDR3 has 15 amino acids. Germline loops: CDR1 MNHNS, CDR2 SASEGT. This CDR3 is CASIARKGGNTEAFF. The CDR3 nucleotides are TGTGCCAGCATTGCGCGTAAGGGAGGGAACACTGAAGCTTTCTTT.

V and J are TRBV19 and TRBJ1-1; D may be TRBD1 (6 bases). V lost 6 bases, J lost 1 base, and 15 bases lay in between. This CDR3 region has 15 residues. Germline assignment: CDR1 LNHDA and CDR2 SQIVND (reference sequence). The CDR3 DNA sequence: TGTGCCAGTAGCAAGCCGGCGGACAGGAACACTGAAGCTTTCTTT. This codes for CASSKPADRNTEAFF.

This rearrangement joins TRBV11-3 to TRBJ2-3; 9 positions match TRBD2. The CDR3 sequence is 16 residues long. Trimming removed 1 base from V and 0 bases from J; junction bases left unmatched: 2. Germline CDR1 SGHNT, CDR2 YENEEA. CDR3 bases: TGTGCCAGCAGCTTAGGTCTAGCGGGGAGCACAGATACGCAGTATTTT. Its translation: CASSLGLAGSTDTQYF.

This clone has only a few counts. V and J are TRBV10-3 and TRBJ2-7, with 8 bases aligning to TRBD2. CDR3 length equals 13 residues. Germline V gene sequence: CDR1 ENHRY, CDR2 SYGVKD. V lost 5 bases and J lost 4; bases outside the gene matches: 4. CDR3 in amino acids: CAISMTSAYEQYF. Written as DNA, the CDR3 is TGTGCCATCAGTATGACTAGCGCATACGAGCAGTACTTC.

There are a few counts of this clone. The CDR3 protein is CASSPDSNYGYTF. CDR3 DNA: TGTGCCAGCAGCCCTGACAGTAACTATGGCTACACCTTC. The V gene is TRBV7-2, the J gene TRBJ1-2, with D maybe TRBD1 (5 bases). Germline assignment: CDR1 SGHTA and CDR2 FQGNSA. Trimming shortened V by 5 bases and J by 1 base, and 8 bases separated the two germline ends. This CDR3 contains 13 residues.

The J gene is TRBJ1-1, the V gene TRBV28; D may be TRBD1 (6 bases). V lost 9 bases and J 5 bases, leaving 13 bases between the germline ends. In germline, CDR1 is MDHEN, CDR2 SYDVKM. The CDR3 is 12 amino acids. The CDR3 nucleotides are TGTGCCAGTGCTACAGGGCGAACTGAAGCTTTCTTT. The encoded protein is CASATGRTEAFF.